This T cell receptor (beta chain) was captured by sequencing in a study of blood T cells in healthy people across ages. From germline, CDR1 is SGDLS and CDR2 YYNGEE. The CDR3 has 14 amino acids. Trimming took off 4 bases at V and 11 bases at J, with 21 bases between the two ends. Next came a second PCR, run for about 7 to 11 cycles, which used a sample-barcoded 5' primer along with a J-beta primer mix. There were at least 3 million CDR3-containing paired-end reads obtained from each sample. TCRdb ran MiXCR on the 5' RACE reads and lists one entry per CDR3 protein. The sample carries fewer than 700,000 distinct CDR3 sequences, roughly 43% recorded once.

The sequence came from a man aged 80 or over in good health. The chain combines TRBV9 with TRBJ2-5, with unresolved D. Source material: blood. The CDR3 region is CASSYGPQKQEQYF. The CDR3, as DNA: TGTGCCAGCAGCTACGGGCCCCAGAAGCAGGAGCAGTACTTC.